These 28 T cell receptor beta chains originate from one sample sequenced in a study of CD8 T cells in ankylosing spondylitis. TCRdb used MiXCR to reprocess the 5' RACE reads, holding one entry per CDR3 protein. The data show tens of thousands of distinct CDR3 sequences, about 5% seen once. Sequenced: blood, either unsorted or a sorted T cell fraction (not recorded which). Source of these receptors: a male donor with ankylosing spondylitis or in good health (not recorded which).

The chain is built from TRBV20-1 and TRBJ1-5; D is possibly TRBD1 (6 bases). Germline V CDR1 and CDR2: DFQATT, SNEGSKA (reference sequence). This CDR3 spans 16 amino acids. The germline V and J ends were trimmed by 6 bases and 2 bases, with 20 bases remaining between them. The CDR3 here is CSANARTVSGNQPQHF. The CDR3 coding sequence is TGCAGTGCGAATGCCCGGACAGTTTCGGGCAATCAGCCCCAGCATTTT.

This clonotype was detected many times. The genes are TRBV29-1 and TRBJ2-5; D ambiguous. V lost 5 bases and J lost 4, with 17 bases in between. This CDR3 region has 14 residues. Germline V gene data show CDR1 as SQVTM and CDR2 as ANQGSEA. CDR3 protein: CSVFTDGAGETQYF. CDR3 nucleotides: TGCAGCGTTTTCACCGACGGTGCCGGAGAGACCCAGTACTTC.

The table lists this clonotype with a few counts. The chain links TRBV7-6 to TRBJ2-5; D is unclear. This CDR3 has 13 residues. Trimming left V 3 bases short and J 5 bases short, with 10 bases between. CDR1 and CDR2 from the germline V gene are SGHVS and FNYEAQ. CDR3 region: CASSFAIGETQYF. The CDR3 bases are TGTGCCAGCAGCTTCGCAATTGGGGAGACCCAGTACTTC.

This clonotype was counted at least ten times. CDR3 loop: CSVEDRVNTGELFF. CDR3 nucleotide sequence: TGCAGCGTAGAGGACAGGGTTAACACCGGGGAGCTGTTTTTT. The rearrangement joins TRBV29-1 to TRBJ2-2; TRBD1 matches at 8 bases. CDR3 size: 14 residues. CDR1 SQVTM and CDR2 ANQGSEA come from the germline V gene. V lost 6 bases and J lost 2; bases outside the gene matches: 5.

This clonotype was found many times. V gene TRBV7-2 combines with J gene TRBJ2-3, with D hard to call. The V gene's germline CDR1 is SGHTA and CDR2 FQGNSA. CDR3 length equals 16 residues. Trimming left V 5 bases short and J 4 bases short, with 19 bases between. Written as DNA, the CDR3 is TGTGCCAGCAGCCGTCGAGCCCCAACCACCCCAGATACGCAGTATTTT. This encodes CASSRRAPTTPDTQYF.

This clonotype was recorded at least ten times. The chain's CDR3 is CASSKDQVEDFETQYF. In DNA, the CDR3 is TGTGCCAGTAGTAAGGACCAGGTAGAGGACTTTGAGACCCAGTACTTC. The chain joins TRBV19 to TRBJ2-5; D possibly corresponds to TRBD2 (5 bases). CDR1 LNHDA and CDR2 SQIVND come from the germline V gene (reference sequence). CDR3 size: 16 residues. V was cut by 4 bases and J by 5 bases, with 20 bases left in between.

The sample holds a few counts of this clonotype. The chain employs TRBV18 and TRBJ2-5; possible D gene TRBD1, 6 bases. Trimming removed 6 bases from V and 5 bases from J, with 16 bases in between. The germline V gene encodes CDR1 KGHSH and CDR2 LQKENI. The length of the CDR3 is 14 residues. The CDR3 reads CASSPNRVAETQYF. As DNA, the CDR3 is TGTGCCAGCTCCCCTAACAGGGTTGCGGAGACCCAGTACTTC.

This clonotype was counted ten times or more. This chain connects TRBV12-3 or TRBV12-4 to TRBJ1-2; no clear D gene. The CDR3 is 14 residues long. Trimming removed 7 bases at V and 1 base at J, with 13 bases between. This CDR3 reads CASTHLPGNYGYTF. CDR3 bases: TGTGCCAGCACCCACCTCCCGGGTAACTATGGCTACACCTTC.

At least ten counts were recorded for this clonotype. V is TRBV19 and J is TRBJ1-3; the D is unclear. Germline loops: CDR1 LNHDA, CDR2 SQIVND (reference sequence). There are 13 residues in the CDR3. V dropped 5 bases and J dropped 0 bases, with 5 bases sitting between them. The CDR3 spells CASSYASGNTIYF. In nucleotides, the CDR3 is TGTGCCAGTAGTTACGCCTCTGGAAACACCATATATTTT.

This clonotype was recorded at least ten times. The chain uses TRBV27 and TRBJ2-4, with 10 bases matching TRBD1. The CDR3 runs to 15 residues. Germline CDR1 and CDR2: MNHEY and SMNVEV (reference sequence). V lost 7 bases, J lost 0 bases, and 3 bases stayed unmatched. The CDR3 DNA follows: TGTGCCAGCAATGGGACAGGGGAAGCCAAAAACATTCAGTACTTC. Its translation: CASNGTGEAKNIQYF.

This clonotype was recorded at least ten times. V gene TRBV20-1 combines with J gene TRBJ1-2; TRBD1 matches 10 bases. V lost 3 bases and J lost 6; bases outside the gene matches: 4. The length of the CDR3 is 13 residues. Germline V gene data show CDR1 as DFQATT and CDR2 as SNEGSKA (reference sequence). CDR3: CSARDRGRNGYTF. CDR3 sequence (DNA): TGCAGTGCTAGGGACAGGGGGAGAAATGGCTACACCTTC.

This clonotype was recorded many times. The chain links TRBV5-1 to TRBJ2-3; 9 bases agree with TRBD2. This CDR3 is 16 amino acids long. V lost 0 bases, J lost 3 bases, and 5 bases stayed unmatched. Germline V gene data show CDR1 as SGHRS and CDR2 as YFSETQ. The CDR3 loop reads CASSLAIAGATDTQYF. The DNA of the CDR3 is TGCGCCAGCAGCTTGGCGATAGCGGGGGCGACAGATACGCAGTATTTT.

A single count supports this clonotype. The V gene is TRBV6-2 or TRBV6-3, the J gene TRBJ2-7, with unresolved D. There are 17 residues in the CDR3. V shed 5 bases and J shed 2 bases, with 22 bases lying between them. Germline loops: CDR1 MNHEY, CDR2 SVGEGT. In nucleotides, the CDR3 is TGTGCCAGCAGTCCCCAGGAGAGCCGGACGGATACCTACGAGCAGTACTTC. Translation: CASSPQESRTDTYEQYF.

This clonotype has ten or more counts. The CDR3 spells CAGGQNREETQYF. The CDR3 DNA is TGTGCCGGAGGGCAGAACAGGGAGGAGACCCAGTACTTC. V is TRBV7-8 and J is TRBJ2-5; the D gene could be TRBD1 or TRBD2 (6 bases each). Germline CDR1 and CDR2: SGHVS and FQNEAQ. Between the trimmed V and J ends, which lost 11 bases and 5 bases, there was a span of 18 bases. There are 13 residues in the CDR3.

In this sample, this clonotype turned up many times. As DNA, the CDR3 is TGTGCCAGCACCCCGACAGGAGGTTTTTACGAGCAGTACTTC. Translation gives CASTPTGGFYEQYF. The chain links TRBV7-2 to TRBJ2-7; D perhaps matches TRBD1 (6 bases). CDR3 length: 14 amino acids. Trimming took 7 bases from V and 4 from J, leaving 17 bases between them. CDR1 is SGHTA and CDR2 is FQGNSA in the germline V gene. Drawing the rest from reference TRBV7-2 and TRBJ2-7, the complete variable domain is GAGVSQSPSNKVTEKGKDVELRCDPISGHTALYWYRQSLGQGLEFLIYFQGNSAPDKSGLPSDRFSAERTGGSVSTLTIQRTQQEDSAVYLCASTPTGGFYEQYFGPGTRLTVT.

Ten or more counts support this clonotype. The chain is built from TRBV20-1 and TRBJ1-5; 7 bases align to TRBD1. The CDR3 totals 14 residues. The germline gives CDR1 DFQATT, CDR2 SNEGSKA (reference sequence). V lost 2 bases and J lost 7; bases outside the gene matches: 8. The CDR3 DNA reads TGCAGTGCTAGACCAACAGGGGAGATACAGCCCCAGCATTTT. Its translation: CSARPTGEIQPQHF.

This clonotype was seen repeatedly, ten times or more. The chain links TRBV12-3 or TRBV12-4 to TRBJ1-5; the match to TRBD1 covers 8 bases. This CDR3 has 15 amino acids. V trimming: 5 bases; J trimming: 6 bases; junction bases outside the gene matches: 9. The CDR3 DNA reads TGTGCCAGCAGTCCAGCGACAGGGGCGGGTCAGCCCCAGCATTTT. It specifies CASSPATGAGQPQHF.

This clonotype was counted many times. CDR3 residues: CSANRGAIQETQYF. Here the CDR3 DNA reads TGCAGTGCTAATCGGGGGGCGATCCAAGAGACCCAGTACTTC. This chain joins TRBV20-1 and TRBJ2-5; perhaps TRBD2 as D (7 bases). The CDR3 runs to 14 residues. CDR1 is DFQATT and CDR2 is SNEGSKA in the germline V gene (reference sequence). Trimming took 4 bases from V and 1 from J, leaving 13 bases between them.

This clonotype was seen repeatedly, ten times or more. The chain is built from TRBV11-2 and TRBJ1-2; D remains unclear. Trimming took off 7 bases at V and 4 bases at J, with 19 bases between the two ends. CDR1 SGHAT and CDR2 FQNNGV come from the germline V gene. This CDR3 is built from 15 residues. The CDR3 loop reads CASTPRSDLSYGYTF. CDR3 nucleotides: TGTGCCAGCACCCCTCGGTCAGACCTGTCCTATGGCTACACCTTC.

In this sample, this clonotype turned up many times. The rearrangement links TRBV5-1 to TRBJ2-7; possibly TRBD2 for D (5 bases). Per the germline V gene, CDR1 is SGHRS and CDR2 is YFSETQ. V lost 1 base and J 0 bases, leaving 11 bases between the germline ends. The CDR3 contains 15 residues. Here the CDR3 reads CASSLMDGVSYEQYF. Written as DNA, the CDR3 is TGCGCCAGCAGCTTGATGGACGGGGTCTCCTACGAGCAGTACTTC.

The table lists this clonotype with many counts. The rearrangement joins TRBV24-1 to TRBJ2-5, with 7 bases fitting TRBD2. This CDR3 contains 15 residues. From germline, CDR1 is KGHDR and CDR2 SFDVKD. The junction had 8 bases not matched to a gene; V was cut back by 4 bases and J by 4 bases. The CDR3 DNA reads TGTGCCACCAGTGACCCGGGACTACCCGCAGAGACCCAGTACTTC. Translated: CATSDPGLPAETQYF.

This clonotype was seen ten or more times. This rearrangement joins TRBV5-1 to TRBJ2-1; TRBD2 is a possible D gene (5 bases). Germline loops: CDR1 SGHRS, CDR2 YFSETQ. The CDR3 contains 12 residues. V dropped 2 bases and J dropped 12 bases, with 12 bases sitting between them. CDR3: CASSFEGVGQFF. CDR3 in DNA: TGCGCCAGCAGCTTTGAGGGTGTCGGGCAGTTCTTC.

This clonotype was seen at least ten times. The CDR3 DNA sequence: TGTGCCAGCAGCTCTTACCGGGGCCAGAACACTGAAGCTTTCTTT. It specifies CASSSYRGQNTEAFF. The chain recombines TRBV5-6 with TRBJ1-1, with D possibly TRBD1 on 5 matching bases. Germline V gene lookup returns CDR1 SGHDT and CDR2 YYEEEE. The V end lost 3 bases, the J end lost 1 base, and 13 bases lay between the germline ends. This CDR3 comprises 15 residues.

V is TRBV5-6 and J is TRBJ1-1; TRBD1 agrees at 7 bases. Germline trimming cut 0 bases from V and 0 bases from J; bases unmatched to any gene: 11. The CDR3 extends over 18 amino acids. Germline V gene data show CDR1 as SGHDT and CDR2 as YYEEEE. CDR3 protein: CASSLGGRGFVVNTEAFF. CDR3 DNA sequence: TGTGCCAGCAGCTTGGGGGGCAGGGGGTTTGTGGTGAACACTGAAGCTTTCTTT.

This clonotype was detected ten times or more. The V and J genes are TRBV20-1 and TRBJ2-3, with 8 bases that match TRBD2. The CDR3 totals 15 residues. CDR1 is DFQATT, CDR2 SNEGSKA, per germline (reference sequence). After removal of 3 bases from V and 1 base from J, the junction contained 6 bases not matched to a gene. The CDR3 here is CSASWNSGGTDTQYF. DNA of the CDR3: TGCAGTGCTAGTTGGAATAGCGGGGGCACAGATACGCAGTATTTT.

V gene TRBV12-5 combines with J gene TRBJ1-2; weak D call: TRBD1 (5 bases). The V gene's germline CDR1 is LGHNT and CDR2 FRNRAP. This CDR3 is built from 14 residues. Trimming removed 4 bases at V and 5 bases at J, with 14 bases between. The CDR3 region is CASGSRAEGYGYTF. CDR3 in DNA: TGTGCTAGTGGTTCTCGAGCGGAGGGGTATGGCTACACCTTC.

This clonotype appeared many times. The chain combines TRBV9 with TRBJ1-6; D remains ambiguous. The CDR3 totals 13 residues. CDR1 and CDR2 from the germline V gene are SGDLS and YYNGEE. V lost 3 bases to trimming and J lost 8 bases, with 9 bases between them. The CDR3 protein is CASSGEGYSPLHF. CDR3 bases: TGTGCCAGCAGCGGAGAGGGATATTCACCCCTCCACTTT. The full variable domain, in which reference TRBV9 and TRBJ1-6 provide the parts outside the CDR3, is DSGVTQTPKHLITATGQRVTLRCSPRSGDLSVYWYQQSLDQGLQFLIQYYNGEERAKGNILERFSAQQFPDLHSELNLSSLELGDSALYFCASSGEGYSPLHFGNGTRLTVT.

This clonotype was counted many times. The genes are TRBV7-2 and TRBJ2-3; D perhaps matches TRBD1 (6 bases). The CDR3 totals 13 residues. Trimming stripped 5 bases from V and 9 bases from J, with 15 bases between. Germline assignment: CDR1 SGHTA and CDR2 FQGNSA. Here the CDR3 reads CASSPGAAMTQYF. The CDR3 coding sequence is TGTGCCAGCAGCCCAGGGGCGGCAATGACGCAGTATTTT.